This T cell receptor (beta chain) was recorded in a study of blood T cell repertoires in COVID-19. The overall study: Both acute and convalescent COVID-19 samples were obtained from the United States, Italy and Spain.

CDR3 length: 14 residues. V lost 4 bases and J lost 7; bases outside the gene matches: 7. Germline CDR1 is LNHDA and CDR2 is SQIVND (reference sequence). Per the study methods: Amplification of reference gene primers provided the estimated nucleated cell counts. Some clones are missing from TCRdb's copy, which holds only in-frame ones; the method was immunoSEQ multiplex PCR. V and J calls and clone size are those listed in that table; D and trimming were worked out from the DNA. The sample lists some 140,000 clones, approximately 88% occurring once. The clonotype originates from a woman of 80 years or more with acute or convalescent COVID-19. The chain joins TRBV19 to TRBJ2-1, with 7 bases matching TRBD1. The sample taken for sequencing was peripheral blood. The CDR3 sequence is CASSKRQGMNEQFF. CDR3 DNA: TGTGCCAGTAGTAAGCGACAGGGCATGAATGAGCAGTTCTTC.